This T cell receptor beta chain was documented in a study of breast tumors, draining lymph nodes, adjacent tissues. CDR1 MDHEN and CDR2 SYDVKM come from the germline V gene. The CDR3 is made up of 17 amino acids. V was clipped by 4 bases and J by 4 bases; unmatched bases: 11. Samples came from axillary lymph nodes draining the breast cancer. This clonotype appeared many times. TCRdb reprocessed the multiplex PCR reads via MiXCR and lists one record per CDR3 protein. The sample has some 130,000 distinct CDR3 sequences, 20% to 25% seen once. The TCR was taken from a female donor with breast cancer. Some clones in this sample may be carry-over from other donors' samples. V usage is TRBV28 and J usage is TRBJ1-2, with TRBD1 identical over 11 bases. The sequencing input was axillary lymph node tissue. CDR3 residues: CASSSSRTGGVSYGYTF. The DNA of the CDR3 is TGTGCCAGCAGTTCATCCCGGACAGGGGGCGTATCCTATGGCTACACCTTC.